A selection of T cell receptor beta chains follows, all from one sample in a study of blood T cell repertoires in COVID-19. The protocol was immunoSEQ multiplex PCR, while the TCRdb copy is restricted to in-frame clones and leaves out a portion. The sample holds 85,000 to 130,000 clones, less than 80% seen once. The sequencing sample was made of peripheral blood. Receptors originate from a man aged 80 or over with COVID-19, enrolled during active disease. The CDR3 runs from the conserved cysteine through the conserved F or W. Each record gives: CDR3 protein, CDR3 DNA, J gene, clone size, D gene, V gene. D genes are given only for firm matches. Some rows have no size entry. The others give once, few or many, or a class for an expanded clone.

CASSSPGQGVLTGANVLTF | TGTGCCAGCAGCTCCCCGGGACAGGGGGTACTGACTGGGGCCAACGTCCTGACTTTC | TRBJ2-6 | - | TRBD1 | TRBV5-5
CASNMDRGWDYGYTF | TGTGCCAGCAACATGGACAGGGGATGGGACTATGGCTACACCTTC | TRBJ1-2 | - | TRBD1 | TRBV6-4
CAISESFAASTDTQYF | TGTGCCATCAGTGAGTCGTTCGCGGCAAGCACAGATACGCAGTATTTT | TRBJ2-3 | - | - | TRBV10-3
CASSSGGNQPQHF | TGTGCCAGCAGCTCAGGGGGGAATCAGCCCCAGCATTTT | TRBJ1-5 | - | TRBD1 | TRBV7-2
CASSQWGLANEQFF | TGTGCCAGCAGCCAATGGGGACTAGCTAATGAGCAGTTCTTC | TRBJ2-1 | - | TRBD2 | TRBV4-2
CASSQLADEQFF | TGTGCCAGCAGCCAATTGGCCGATGAGCAGTTCTTC | TRBJ2-1 | - | - | TRBV3-1/TRBV3-2
CASSSSGSGGTQYF | TGTGCCAGCAGCTCGAGCGGGAGTGGCGGGACCCAGTACTTC | TRBJ2-5 | once | TRBD2 | TRBV3-1/TRBV3-2
CASSSGGASNQPQHF | TGCGCCAGCAGCTCCGGGGGGGCAAGCAATCAGCCCCAGCATTTT | TRBJ1-5 | few | - | TRBV5-1
CASSRTEDFANTGELFF | TGTGCCAGCAGTAGGACAGAGGACTTCGCGAACACCGGGGAGCTGTTTTTT | TRBJ2-2 | few | - | TRBV28
CASSQRLGGRETQYF | TGTGCCAGCAGCCAACGGCTTGGCGGGAGGGAGACCCAGTACTTC | TRBJ2-5 | - | TRBD2 | TRBV14
CASQGEGGPYGYTF | TGTGCCAGCCAAGGGGAGGGGGGCCCCTATGGCTACACCTTC | TRBJ1-2 | - | - | TRBV6-6
CASSPTDRVDEKLFF | TGTGCCAGCAGCCCAACTGACAGGGTAGATGAAAAACTGTTTTTT | TRBJ1-4 | - | TRBD1 | TRBV28
CASSIGNSPTSNYGYTF | TGTGCCAGTAGTATAGGAAACAGTCCTACCTCCAACTATGGCTACACCTTC | TRBJ1-2 | - | - | TRBV19
CGSKRGLEYEQYF | TGTGGTTCAAAGAGGGGGCTTGAGTACGAGCAGTACTTC | TRBJ2-7 | - | TRBD1 | TRBV27
CASSQSTRGETQPQHF | TGCGCCAGCAGTCAGAGTACTCGGGGAGAAACTCAGCCCCAGCATTTT | TRBJ1-5 | - | - | TRBV23-1
CASSDVGRGDGYTF | TGTGCCAGCAGTGATGTGGGCAGGGGGGATGGCTACACCTTC | TRBJ1-2 | - | TRBD1 | TRBV25-1
CASSFKDSSYNEQFF | TGTGCCAGCAGCTTCAAGGACAGCTCCTACAATGAGCAGTTCTTC | TRBJ2-1 | - | - | TRBV11-2
CASSQDFQGNSPLHF | TGCGCCAGCAGCCAAGATTTTCAGGGGAATTCACCCCTCCACTTT | TRBJ1-6 | - | - | TRBV4-1
CASSLTGNSPLHF | TGTGCCAGCAGCCTAACAGGGAATTCACCCCTCCACTTT | TRBJ1-6 | - | - | TRBV7-8
CASSIEEATYGYTF | TGTGCCAGTAGTATAGAAGAAGCCACCTATGGCTACACCTTC | TRBJ1-2 | - | - | TRBV19
CASSIGQGVYTEAFF | TGTGCCAGTAGTATAGGGCAGGGTGTATACACTGAAGCTTTCTTT | TRBJ1-1 | - | - | TRBV19
CASSQGPGLANEQFF | TGTGCCAGCTCCCAAGGTCCGGGACTAGCAAATGAGCAGTTCTTC | TRBJ2-1 | - | TRBD2 | TRBV18
CSVEASAGGETQYF | TGCAGCGTTGAAGCGTCAGCGGGAGGGGAGACCCAGTACTTC | TRBJ2-5 | once | TRBD2 | TRBV29-1
CASSLGQGWGEQYF | TGTGCCAGCAGCCTCGGACAGGGTTGGGGCGAGCAGTACTTC | TRBJ2-7 | - | TRBD1 | TRBV3-1/TRBV3-2
CASSLGLAGTDTQYF | TGTGCCAGCAGCTTAGGGCTAGCGGGCACAGATACGCAGTATTTT | TRBJ2-3 | - | TRBD2 | TRBV7-2
CSASNAAFNYEQYF | TGCAGTGCTAGTAATGCAGCGTTTAACTACGAGCAGTACTTC | TRBJ2-7 | - | - | TRBV20-1
CASSLSGAWGYEQYF | TGTGCCAGCAGTTTAAGCGGGGCGTGGGGCTACGAGCAGTACTTC | TRBJ2-7 | - | TRBD2 | TRBV27
CASSEGSSATYNEQFF | TGTGCCAGCAGCGAGGGGTCCAGCGCGACCTACAATGAGCAGTTCTTC | TRBJ2-1 | - | - | TRBV9
CASSAGTSLPYEQYF | TGTGCCAGCTCTGCCGGGACTAGCCTTCCCTACGAGCAGTACTTC | TRBJ2-7 | - | TRBD2 | TRBV18
CASSGRGFNEQFF | TGTGCCAGTAGTGGTAGGGGGTTCAATGAGCAGTTCTTC | TRBJ2-1 | - | - | TRBV19
CASSRGRGYGYTF | TGCGCCAGCAGCAGGGGGCGAGGCTATGGCTACACCTTC | TRBJ1-2 | few | TRBD1 | TRBV10-2
CASKRQGVVNTEAFF | TGCGCCAGCAAGAGACAGGGGGTTGTGAACACTGAAGCTTTCTTT | TRBJ1-1 | - | TRBD1 | TRBV23-1
CASSFDQGQPQHF | TGTGCCAGCAGTTTCGACCAGGGACAGCCCCAGCATTTT | TRBJ1-5 | few | - | TRBV6-6